What follows describes a single T cell receptor beta chain. Its antigen is unknown. Specified time point: new active TB diagnosis, blood taken before or within 7 days of starting treatment. Produced via immunoSEQ multiplex PCR; TCRdb's table is partial and in-frame only. This sample yields some 30,000 clones, of which about 85% are seen a single time; roughly 5% belongs to the top ten. The sample comes from a study of T cells in tuberculosis. At the level of the study: In South Africa, adults with active tuberculosis were compared with IGRA-negative and latently infected IGRA-positive adolescents. Blood was taken before or within 7 days of anti-tuberculosis therapy. Study-wide results and limits: GMM-specific TCRs were nearer to active tuberculosis alpha repertoires, suggesting expansion. GEM motif frequencies gave 70% accuracy; the GMM repertoire gave about 90%.

The receptor's source is an adult with tuberculosis. The input for sequencing was PBMCs, taken at tuberculosis diagnosis.

The CDR3 DNA is TGCGCCAGCAGCTTGGAACAGGCTAAAGGCGCTTTCTTT. Translation: CASSLEQAKGAFF. The V and J genes are TRBV5-1 and TRBJ1-1; a weak D match, TRBD1 (5 bases). This CDR3 contains 13 residues. V was cut by 0 bases and J by 11 bases, with 14 bases left in between. Per germline, CDR1 SGHRS and CDR2 YFSETQ.